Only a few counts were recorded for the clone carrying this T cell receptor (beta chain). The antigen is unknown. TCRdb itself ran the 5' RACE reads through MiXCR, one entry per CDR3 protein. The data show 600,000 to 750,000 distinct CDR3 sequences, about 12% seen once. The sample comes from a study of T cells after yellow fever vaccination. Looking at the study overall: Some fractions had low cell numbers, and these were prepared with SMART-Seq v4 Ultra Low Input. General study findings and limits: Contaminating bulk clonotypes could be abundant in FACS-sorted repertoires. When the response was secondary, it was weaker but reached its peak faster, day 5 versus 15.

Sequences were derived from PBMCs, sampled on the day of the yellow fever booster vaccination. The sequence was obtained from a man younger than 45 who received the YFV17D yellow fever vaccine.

The CDR3 here is CASQIAGGSYEQYF. The CDR3, as DNA: TGTGCCAGCCAAATAGCGGGAGGCTCCTACGAGCAGTACTTC. V gene TRBV19 combines with J gene TRBJ2-7; 10 bases map to TRBD2. CDR1 is LNHDA, CDR2 SQIVND, per germline (reference sequence). The CDR3 contains 14 residues. Germline trimming cut 9 bases from V and 0 bases from J; bases unmatched to any gene: 5.